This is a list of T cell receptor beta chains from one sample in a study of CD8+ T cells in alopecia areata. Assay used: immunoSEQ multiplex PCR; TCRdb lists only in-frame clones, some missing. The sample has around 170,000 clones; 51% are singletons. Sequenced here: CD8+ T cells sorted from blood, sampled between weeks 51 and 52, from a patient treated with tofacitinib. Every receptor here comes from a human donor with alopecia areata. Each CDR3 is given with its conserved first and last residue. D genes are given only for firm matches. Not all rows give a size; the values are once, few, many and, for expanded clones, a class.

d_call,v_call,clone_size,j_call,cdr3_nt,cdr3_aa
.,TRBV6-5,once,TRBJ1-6,TGTGCCAGCTCCTTTGGCCTGAATTCACCCCTCCACTTT,CASSFGLNSPLHF
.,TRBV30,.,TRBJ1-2,TGTGCCTGGTCGTTTGGGACGGATGGCTACACCTTC,CAWSFGTDGYTF
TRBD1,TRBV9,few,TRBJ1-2,TGTGCCAGCAGCGTAGACCGACACAGGGGCCTTGGCTACACCTTC,CASSVDRHRGLGYTF
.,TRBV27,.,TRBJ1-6,TGTGCCAGCAGTTTATCGTGGGGTGCAAATTCACCCCTCCACTTT,CASSLSWGANSPLHF
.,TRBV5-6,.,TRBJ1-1,TGTGCCAGCAGCTGGTCAGGATTAACTGAAGCTTTCTTT,CASSWSGLTEAFF
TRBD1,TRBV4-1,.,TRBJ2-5,TGCGCCAGCAGCCTAAGATTGGGACAGGGAATTGGAGAGACCCAGTACTTC,CASSLRLGQGIGETQYF
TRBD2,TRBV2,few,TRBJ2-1,TGTGCCAGCAGGGACGGACTAGCGGAGTCCTACAATGAGCAGTTCTTC,CASRDGLAESYNEQFF
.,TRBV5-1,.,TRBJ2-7,TGCGCCAGCAGCTCACCTGATTCCTACGAGCAGTACTTC,CASSSPDSYEQYF
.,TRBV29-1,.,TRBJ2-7,TGCAGCGTTGTAGGGGGTGCGGGCGAGCAGTACTTC,CSVVGGAGEQYF
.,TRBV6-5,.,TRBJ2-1,TGTGCCAGCAGTCCCACAGGGAATGCCTACAATGAGCAGTTCTTC,CASSPTGNAYNEQFF
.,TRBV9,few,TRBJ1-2,TGTGCCAGCAGCGTAGGGGCCCCACAGGACTATGGCTACACCTTC,CASSVGAPQDYGYTF
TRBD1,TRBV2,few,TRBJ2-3,TGTGCCAGCAGTCTACCACAGGACAGGGCTACAGATACGCAGTATTTT,CASSLPQDRATDTQYF
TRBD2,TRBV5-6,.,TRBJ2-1,TGTGCCAGCAGCCACCCGGGCGGGGGTGGGAGCTCCTACAATGAGCAGTTCTTC,CASSHPGGGGSSYNEQFF
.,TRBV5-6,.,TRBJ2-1,TGTGCCAGCAGCGTACAGGGTAATGAGCAGTTCTTC,CASSVQGNEQFF
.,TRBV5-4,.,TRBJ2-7,TGTGCCAGCAGCTTACGGGGGCCTTCCGACGAGCAGTACTTC,CASSLRGPSDEQYF
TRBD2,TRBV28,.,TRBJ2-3,TGTGCCAGCGGGGGGGGCACAGATACGCAGTATTTT,CASGGGTDTQYF
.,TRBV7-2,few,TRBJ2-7,TGTGCCAGCAGCTTAGTAGCCTACGAGCAGTACTTC,CASSLVAYEQYF
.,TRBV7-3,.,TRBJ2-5,TGTGCCAGCAGCTTATCAGGGGGGGAGACCCAGTACTTC,CASSLSGGETQYF
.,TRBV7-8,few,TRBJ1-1,TGTGCCAGCAGCTTAGCGCCTACTGAAGCTTTCTTT,CASSLAPTEAFF
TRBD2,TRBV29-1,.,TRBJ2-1,TGCAGCCCTCGGCTAGCGGGGGAGCAGTTCTTC,CSPRLAGEQFF
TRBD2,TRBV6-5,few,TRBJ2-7,TGTGCCAGCAGCTCCCGGGGCGGGGGGCTGGACGAGCAGTACTTC,CASSSRGGGLDEQYF
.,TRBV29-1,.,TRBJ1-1,TGCAGCGTGCGACCCTCAGAGTACAAAGCTTTCTTT,CSVRPSEYKAFF